One T cell receptor (beta chain) is described in this entry. The sample comes from a study of shared clonotypes between healthy human individuals. The CDR3 has 13 residues. Germline CDR1 is SGHVS and CDR2 is FNYEAQ. Trimming cost V 6 bases and J 5 bases, with 13 bases left between them. Assay: immunoSEQ multiplex PCR; the TCRdb copy retains only in-frame clones and omits some. This sample has 2 million to 2.5 million clones, with around 95% found just once. The V call is TRBV7-6, the J call TRBJ1-1; D may be TRBD1 (6 bases). This TCR was recovered from a man between 18 and 35 years old in good health. The sample taken for sequencing was naive CD4+ T cells sorted from blood. The subset denotes: CD45RA+ positively selected. CDR3 DNA sequence: TGTGCCAGCAGGGATTATAGGGGGACTGAAGCTTTCTTT. Translating gives CASRDYRGTEAFF. Using reference TRBV7-6 and TRBJ1-1 for the parts outside the CDR3, the full variable domain is GAGVSQSPRYKVTKRGQDVALRCDPISGHVSLYWYRQALGQGPEFLTYFNYEAQQDKSGLPNDRFSAERPEGSISTLTIQRTEQRDSAMYRCASRDYRGTEAFFGQGTRLTVV.